These T cell receptor beta chains were read from a single sample in a study of graft-versus-host responses after intestinal transplantation. Method: immunoSEQ multiplex PCR; TCRdb's copy keeps in-frame clones and lacks some. This table holds about 19,000 clones, about 89% found once. The sample consisted of bone marrow, taken just under 130 days after transplant. Receptor source: a human patient who received an intestinal transplant, so some T cells may come from the graft donor. CDR3s include the opening cysteine and the closing phenylalanine or tryptophan. D genes are given only for firm matches. Rows give clone size only sometimes, using once, few, many, or a class for an expanded clone.

V,J,size,D,DNA,CDR3
TRBV11-1,TRBJ2-5,-,-,TGTGCCAGCAGCTTGTTCACTAGCAATGGGGAGACCCAGTACTTC,CASSLFTSNGETQYF
TRBV19,TRBJ2-1,-,TRBD2,TGTGCCAGTTCGTGGCTAGCGGACTACAATGAGCAGTTCTTC,CASSWLADYNEQFF
TRBV28,TRBJ1-5,-,-,TGTGCCAGCAGTCCGAGAGTCAGTCACGATCAGCCCCAGCATTTT,CASSPRVSHDQPQHF
TRBV28,TRBJ2-7,-,-,TGTGCCAGCAGTTTCGGGGGCCTGGATTCCTACGAGCAGTACTTC,CASSFGGLDSYEQYF
TRBV4-1,TRBJ1-1,once,-,TGCGCCAGCAGCCACCGGACGGACACTGAAGCTTTCTTT,CASSHRTDTEAFF
TRBV27,TRBJ1-1,-,-,TGTGCCAGCAGCTTTCATTGGACGGAGAACACTGAAGCTTTCTTT,CASSFHWTENTEAFF
TRBV28,TRBJ2-7,-,-,TGTGCCAGCATTGGCCAGCTCTACGAGCAGTACTTC,CASIGQLYEQYF
TRBV5-1,TRBJ1-5,-,TRBD1,TGCGCCAGCAGCTTAACAGGGGGGGTCGGTCAGCCCCAGCATTTT,CASSLTGGVGQPQHF
TRBV10-3,TRBJ2-1,few,TRBD1,TGTGCCATCAGTGAACCCCAGGGGGTTGACAGGGGTGATGAGCAGTTCTTC,CAISEPQGVDRGDEQFF
TRBV6-1,TRBJ2-2,-,TRBD1,TGTGCCAGCAGTGGACAGGGGGCGGGGGACACCGGGGAGCTGTTTTTT,CASSGQGAGDTGELFF
TRBV5-1,TRBJ2-1,-,-,TGCGCCAGCAGAAATCACGGCCCCGACAATGAGCAGTTCTTC,CASRNHGPDNEQFF
TRBV28,TRBJ1-4,-,TRBD1,TGTGCCAGCAGTTTGTCCGGGACAGTCGAAAAACTGTTTTTT,CASSLSGTVEKLFF
TRBV6-5,TRBJ1-5,-,-,TGTGCCAGCATGGTGAAGGGGGATAGCAATCAGCCCCAGCATTTT,CASMVKGDSNQPQHF
TRBV2,TRBJ2-2,-,-,TGTGCCAGCAGTGAAGATGAAGTTTCGAACACCGGGGAGCTGTTTTTT,CASSEDEVSNTGELFF
TRBV6-5,TRBJ1-4,-,-,TGTGCCACCTCCGGGTGGGGGGATGAAAAACTGTTTTTT,CATSGWGDEKLFF
TRBV4-2,TRBJ2-7,-,-,TGTGCCAGCAGCCAAGAAGCGGTATCCTCCTACGAGCAGTACTTC,CASSQEAVSSYEQYF
TRBV6-1,TRBJ2-5,-,-,TGTGCCAGCTCAAGGGGGGCGCTCCAAGAGACCCAGTACTTC,CASSRGALQETQYF
TRBV7-8,TRBJ2-7,-,-,TGTGCCAGCAGCTTATCCAGGAGCTACGAGCAGTACTTC,CASSLSRSYEQYF
TRBV7-8,TRBJ1-1,-,-,TGTGCCAGCAGCCCGAAGTCAGGGAACACTGAAGCTTTCTTT,CASSPKSGNTEAFF
TRBV4-1,TRBJ1-2,once,-,TGCGCCAGCAGCCCAGATACAAACTATGGCTACACCTTC,CASSPDTNYGYTF
TRBV5-8,TRBJ2-7,-,-,TGTGCCAGCAAATTGCGGACTAAGGCCGCCTACGAGCAGTACTTC,CASKLRTKAAYEQYF
TRBV18,TRBJ2-7,-,-,TGTGCCAGCTCACCAGAAGGTTTGGTCGAGCAGTACTTC,CASSPEGLVEQYF
TRBV12-5,TRBJ2-3,medium-sized,TRBD2,TGTGCTAGTGGTTTGGCCCCTAGCGGGAACCCAGATACGCAGTATTTT,CASGLAPSGNPDTQYF
TRBV5-4,TRBJ2-6,-,-,TGTGCCAGCAGCTTGTGGAGCTCTGGGGCCAACGTCCTGACTTTC,CASSLWSSGANVLTF
TRBV7-8,TRBJ1-1,once,-,TGTGCCAGCAGCTTAGGTACAGTTGGTGGGGGTGAAGCTTTCTTT,CASSLGTVGGGEAFF
TRBV5-1,TRBJ2-2,once,-,TGCGCCAGCAGCTACAGGGAGACCGGGGAGCTGTTTTTT,CASSYRETGELFF
TRBV6-4,TRBJ2-1,-,TRBD2,TGTGCCAGCAGATCGGCGGGAGGGAGCTCCAATGAGCAGTTCTTC,CASRSAGGSSNEQFF
TRBV6-6,TRBJ1-2,-,-,TGTGCCAGCAGGGACCTTTTGGGAGGGAGGTATGGCTACACCTTC,CASRDLLGGRYGYTF
TRBV2,TRBJ2-1,-,-,TGTGCCAGCCGAAACAATGAGCAGTTCTTC,CASRNNEQFF
TRBV28,TRBJ2-3,-,-,TGTGCCAGCAGTTTACCCACTCCTCTAGGTACGCAGTATTTT,CASSLPTPLGTQYF
TRBV15,TRBJ2-7,-,TRBD1,TGTGCCACCAGCAGAGACCGAGGGACAGGGGTCGAGCAGTACTTC,CATSRDRGTGVEQYF
TRBV30,TRBJ1-4,-,TRBD1,TGTGCCTGGAGTGCCGGGACAGATGAAAAACTGTTTTTT,CAWSAGTDEKLFF
TRBV5-4,TRBJ1-1,-,-,TGTGCCAGCAGCTTCGAGCCCACTGAAGCTTTCTTT,CASSFEPTEAFF
TRBV25-1,TRBJ1-6,once,TRBD1,TGTGCCAGCAGTGTTGACAGGGATAATTCACCCCTCCACTTT,CASSVDRDNSPLHF
TRBV19,TRBJ2-2,once,-,TGTGCCAGTAGTATAAGAGATGGTCTCGGGGAGCTGTTTTTT,CASSIRDGLGELFF
TRBV11-3,TRBJ2-1,-,TRBD2,TGTGCCAGCAGCCGACGCGGGAGTCCCAATGAGCAGTTCTTC,CASSRRGSPNEQFF
TRBV28,TRBJ2-5,-,-,TGTGCCAGCAGTTTATGGAGCCAGGGGCTGGGAGAGACCCAGTACTTC,CASSLWSQGLGETQYF
TRBV5-4,TRBJ2-3,-,TRBD2,TGTGCCGCTGGGGCTAGCGGTAGCACAGATACGCAGTATTTT,CAAGASGSTDTQYF
TRBV25-1,TRBJ2-5,once,-,TGTGCCAGCATAGGCGGTAGAAGTGAGACCCAGTACTTC,CASIGGRSETQYF
TRBV2,TRBJ2-1,-,-,TGTGCCAGCAGTGAGGGACAAAGCTCCTACAATGAGCAGTTCTTC,CASSEGQSSYNEQFF
TRBV9,TRBJ1-5,-,-,TGTGCCAGCAGCGTGACGGGGGCAAGCAATCAGCCCCAGCATTTT,CASSVTGASNQPQHF
TRBV19,TRBJ1-1,-,TRBD1,TGTGCCACCATGACAGGGGTGAACACTGAAGCTTTCTTT,CATMTGVNTEAFF
TRBV9,TRBJ2-5,-,TRBD1,TGTGCCAGCAGCGTGCGCGAGGGGGCCGGGGAGACCCAGTACTTC,CASSVREGAGETQYF
TRBV27,TRBJ2-1,-,-,TGTGCCAGCAGTCCGGGAGCCTACAATGAGCAGTTCTTC,CASSPGAYNEQFF
TRBV11-3,TRBJ2-2,-,TRBD2,TGTGCCAGCAGCCTCGGGGGGACCGGGGAGCTGTTTTTT,CASSLGGTGELFF
TRBV28,TRBJ2-3,-,TRBD2,TGTGCCAGCAGTTCGGGACTAGCGGGAGAAGGGTGGTCAGATACGCAGTATTTT,CASSSGLAGEGWSDTQYF
TRBV10-3,TRBJ1-3,-,-,TGTGCCATCAGTGCTGGAAACACCATATATTTT,CAISAGNTIYF
TRBV19,TRBJ1-1,-,TRBD1,TGTGCCAGTAGTATAGATGGGGCCACAGGGGTGAACACTGAAGCTTTCTTT,CASSIDGATGVNTEAFF
TRBV12-2,TRBJ1-2,-,-,TGTGCAAGTCGCTCCCCGGGACAGGGAATAGATGGCTACACCTTC,CASRSPGQGIDGYTF
TRBV30,TRBJ1-1,-,-,TGTGCCTGGAGTCTCAGGTGGACTGAAGCTTTCTTT,CAWSLRWTEAFF
TRBV4-2,TRBJ2-5,-,-,TGTGCCAGCAGCCAAGAAGAGACCCAGTACTTC,CASSQEETQYF
TRBV5-1,TRBJ2-1,-,TRBD2,TGCGCCAGCAGCTACGCTGGGCTAGCGGGAGTGTACAATGAGCAGTTCTTC,CASSYAGLAGVYNEQFF
TRBV5-1,TRBJ2-1,-,-,TGCGCCAGCGCCGGACAGTTCTACAATGAGCAGTTCTTC,CASAGQFYNEQFF
TRBV9,TRBJ2-5,-,-,TGTGCCAGCAGCGTCTCAGGACTCTACCAAGAGACCCAGTACTTC,CASSVSGLYQETQYF
TRBV9,TRBJ1-1,-,TRBD1,TGTGCCAGCAGCGTAGGCCCAGGGGGCGTCACTGAAGCTTTCTTT,CASSVGPGGVTEAFF
TRBV4-2,TRBJ2-1,-,TRBD2,TGTGCCAGCAGCCAAGAGGCGGGAGGGCCGTCTGAGCAGTTCTTC,CASSQEAGGPSEQFF
TRBV9,TRBJ2-7,-,-,TGTGCCAGCAGCGTGGCTCAGGGAAACGAGCAGTACTTC,CASSVAQGNEQYF
TRBV5-1,TRBJ2-5,-,TRBD2,TGCGCCAGCAGCTGGGGGCTAGCGGGATTGGAGCAAGAGACCCAGTACTTC,CASSWGLAGLEQETQYF